Below, 4 T cell receptor beta chains from the same sample are listed, as sequenced in a study of blood T cell repertoires in COVID-19. Method: immunoSEQ multiplex PCR; TCRdb's copy keeps in-frame clones and lacks some. Found here are 80,000 to 100,000 clones, over 70% of them singletons; the top ten hold about 4.4%. Sequencing used peripheral blood. The receptors were sampled from a man aged 60 to 69 with acute or convalescent COVID-19.

V and J are TRBV28 and TRBJ1-2; the D gene is possibly TRBD1 (6 bases). This CDR3 has 13 amino acids. Trimming removed 8 bases from V and 4 bases from J, with 14 bases in between. Per the germline V gene, CDR1 is MDHEN and CDR2 is SYDVKM. The CDR3 is CASGRQDRYGYTF. CDR3 coding DNA: TGTGCCAGCGGAAGACAGGACCGCTATGGCTACACCTTC.

This clone was detected only once. This chain connects TRBV13 to TRBJ2-7; 10 bases are a match to TRBD2. The trim removed 5 bases at V and 5 bases at J, leaving 6 bases unmatched. CDR3 length equals 14 residues. Germline V gene data show CDR1 as PRHDT and CDR2 as FYEKMQ (reference sequence). CDR3 nucleotides: TGTGCCAGCAGCGGGCGACTAGCGGGTCACGAGCAGTACTTC. Amino acids: CASSGRLAGHEQYF.

J is TRBJ2-7 and V is TRBV5-4; TRBD1 matches 8 bases. This CDR3 has 11 amino acids. J lost 6 bases, V lost 5 bases, and 1 base had no gene match. Germline lookup yields CDR1 SGHNT and CDR2 YYREEE (reference sequence). This CDR3 is CASRGTGEQYF. For the CDR3, the DNA is TGTGCCAGCAGGGGGACAGGCGAGCAGTACTTC.

The chain carries TRBV7-9 and TRBJ2-7, with D tentatively TRBD2 (6 bases). The germline V gene has CDR1 SEHNR and CDR2 FQNEAQ (reference sequence). Trimming removed 5 bases at V and 12 bases at J, with 20 bases between. The CDR3 contains 13 residues. In nucleotides, the CDR3 is TGTGCCAGCAGCCCGCCGGGACTTATCAAGATGTACTTC. Translated: CASSPPGLIKMYF.